This T cell receptor beta chain appears in the sequencing data of a study of CD4 T cells in relation to SARS-CoV-2 and coronaviruses. For the study at large: Shared crossreactive spike epitopes were mapped to their HLA restriction.

Study-level points and caveats: SARS-CoV-2-driven expansion was significantly weaker in crossreactive than monoreactive clones.

This clone was picked up a small number of times. The antigen is unknown. Unexposed donor CD4+ T cells date from 2011-2018, before the COVID-19 pandemic. Isolation of CD4+ T cells took place after roughly nine days in culture. Fresh IL-2 medium replaced half the medium on days 3 and 7. With 5 bases removed from V and 4 bases from J, the gap between germline ends came to 12 bases. CDR3 size: 15 residues. The V gene's germline CDR1 is SGHTA and CDR2 FQGTGA. Sequenced by immunoSEQ multiplex PCR; TCRdb stores in-frame clones only, minus some. The sample holds roughly 25,000 clones; less than 75% are singletons and the top ten take 15% to 20%.

The chain couples TRBV7-3 to TRBJ2-6, with TRBD2 as a possible D gene (6 bases). The specimen sequenced was CD4+ T cells from PBMCs, cultured in vitro. This TCR was recovered from a human donor in good health. CDR3 in amino acids: CASSRGTWGANVLTF. In nucleotides, the CDR3 is TGTGCCAGCAGCCGGGGGACCTGGGGGGCCAACGTCCTGACTTTC.